These T cell receptor beta chains were read from a single sample in a study of neurological immune-mediated disorders. TCRdb independently ran MiXCR on the 5' RACE reads; one entry per CDR3 protein. The sample lists 50,000 to 70,000 distinct CDR3 sequences, 2% to 3% occurring once. Input material: PBMCs. Receptors originate from a man in his fifties with multiple sclerosis. CDR3s include the opening cysteine and the closing phenylalanine or tryptophan. D genes are given only for firm matches. The size field reads once, few or many counts, or a class when the clone is expanded.

>TRBJ2-2|TRBV6-2/TRBV6-3|TRBD2|many
TGTGCCAGCAGTTACTCGAGACTAGCGGGGAACACCGGGGAGCTGTTTTTT
CASSYSRLAGNTGELFF
>TRBJ2-1|TRBV7-2|-|many
TGTGCCAGCAGCAGGACCGGAACAGACCGCCATGAGCAGTTCTTC
CASSRTGTDRHEQFF
>TRBJ1-6|TRBV5-6|TRBD1|many
TGTGCCAGCAGCCCCGGGACAGGGGTGTCACCCCTCCACTTT
CASSPGTGVSPLHF
>TRBJ2-1|TRBV12-3/TRBV12-4|TRBD1|many
TGTGCCAGCAGTACCGCCGGGACAGGGGTTCATGAGCAGTTCTTC
CASSTAGTGVHEQFF
>TRBJ2-1|TRBV3-1|TRBD2|many
TGTGCCAGCAGCCTTAGCGGGGGGGCTGGAGAGCAGTTCTTC
CASSLSGGAGEQFF
>TRBJ2-3|TRBV20-1|TRBD2|many
TGCAGTGCTCACGTTAGCGGGGGAACAGATACGCAGTATTTT
CSAHVSGGTDTQYF
>TRBJ1-4|TRBV9|-|many
TGTGCCAGCAGCGTAGGGGGCAAAGAGGGCGAAAAACTGTTTTTT
CASSVGGKEGEKLFF
>TRBJ2-2|TRBV5-5|-|many
TGTGCCAGCAGCCCGGGGAATGGGGCCGGGGAGCTGTTTTTT
CASSPGNGAGELFF
>TRBJ1-1|TRBV12-3/TRBV12-4|-|many
TGTGCCAGCAGTTTAATAAAGGGAGGGAACACTGAAGCTTTCTTT
CASSLIKGGNTEAFF
>TRBJ1-5|TRBV27|-|many
TGTGCCAGCAGTTTCCCGGGTTCCAATCAGCCCCAGCATTTT
CASSFPGSNQPQHF